This T cell receptor (beta chain) was documented in a study of OX40 agonist ivuxolimab in advanced cancers. With 4 bases clipped from V and 2 bases from J, the junction kept 4 bases outside the gene matches. The CDR3 runs 14 residues. CDR1 MDHEN and CDR2 SYDVKM come from the germline V gene. As concerns this clone: The antigen remains undetermined.

Individuals having autoimmune disease history or systemic immunosuppression were not enrolled. Sampling times: baseline, cycle 4 day 1, cycle 7 day 1. Findings and caveats of the study: Partial responders receiving 0.1-3.0 mg/kg showed among the lowest clonal expansion. Certain nonresponding patients likewise had low normalized T-cell clonal expansion.

Generated by immunoSEQ multiplex PCR, the TCRdb table keeps only in-frame clones and is missing some. This table holds over 30,000 clones, around 90% found once. The TCR sequence derives from an adult with an advanced solid tumor such as melanoma, head and neck, liver or kidney cancer. This sequence joins TRBV28 and TRBJ1-1; TRBD1 agrees at 7 bases. The input for sequencing was CD4+ or CD8+ T cells sorted from blood, taken in a trial of the OX40 agonist ivuxolimab. DNA for the CDR3: TGTGCCAGCAGTTGGGGACAGTTTAACACTGAAGCTTTCTTT. This translates into CASSWGQFNTEAFF. The variable domain in full, with the rest retrieved from reference TRBV28 and TRBJ1-1, is DVKVTQSSRYLVKRTGEKVFLECVQDMDHENMFWYRQDPGLGLRLIYFSYDVKMKEKGDIPEGYSVSREKKERFSLILESASTNQTSMYLCASSWGQFNTEAFFGQGTRLTVV.